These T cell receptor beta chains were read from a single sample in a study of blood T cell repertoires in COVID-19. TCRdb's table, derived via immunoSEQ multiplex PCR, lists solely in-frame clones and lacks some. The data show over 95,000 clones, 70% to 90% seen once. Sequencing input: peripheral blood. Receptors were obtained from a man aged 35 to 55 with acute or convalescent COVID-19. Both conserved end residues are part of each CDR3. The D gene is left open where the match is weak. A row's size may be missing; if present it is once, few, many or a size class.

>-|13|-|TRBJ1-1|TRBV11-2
CASSIGRGTEAFF
TGTGCCAGCAGCATCGGGAGGGGAACTGAAGCTTTCTTT
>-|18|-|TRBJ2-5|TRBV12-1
CASSLALLVAGKRETQYF
TGTGCCAGCAGCCTCGCCCTTTTGGTGGCGGGCAAGAGGGAGACCCAGTACTTC
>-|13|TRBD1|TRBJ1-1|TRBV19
CASGQGANTEAFF
TGTGCCAGCGGACAGGGGGCGAACACTGAAGCTTTCTTT
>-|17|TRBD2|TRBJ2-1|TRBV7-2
CASSPRAGASSYNEQFF
TGTGCCAGCAGCCCAAGAGCGGGGGCGAGCTCCTACAATGAGCAGTTCTTC
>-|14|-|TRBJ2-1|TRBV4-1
CASSQGLAYNEQFF
TGCGCCAGCAGCCAAGGGCTAGCCTACAATGAGCAGTTCTTC
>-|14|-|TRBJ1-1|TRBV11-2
CASSRGEENTEAFF
TGTGCCAGCAGCCGGGGGGAGGAGAACACTGAAGCTTTCTTT
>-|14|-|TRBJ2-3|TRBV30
CAWSGWRRTDTQYF
TGTGCCTGGAGTGGCTGGCGGCGCACAGATACGCAGTATTTT
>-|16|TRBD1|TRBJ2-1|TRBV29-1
CSVVVPGQGRINEQFF
TGCAGCGTTGTCGTACCGGGACAGGGGCGGATCAATGAGCAGTTCTTC
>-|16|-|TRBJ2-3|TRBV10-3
CAISDRDKTSTDTQYF
TGTGCCATCAGTGACCGGGACAAGACTAGCACAGATACGCAGTATTTT
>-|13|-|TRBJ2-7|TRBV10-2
CASSENRDPEQYF
TGCGCCAGCAGTGAGAACAGGGACCCCGAGCAGTACTTC
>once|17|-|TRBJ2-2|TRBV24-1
CATGGERGRRYTGELFF
TGTGCCACCGGAGGGGAGCGAGGGAGAAGGTACACCGGGGAGCTGTTTTTT
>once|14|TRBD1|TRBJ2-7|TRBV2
CASSQGQGLDEQYF
TGTGCCAGCTCACAAGGACAGGGGCTAGACGAGCAGTACTTC
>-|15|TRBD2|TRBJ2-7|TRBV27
CASSSRLARTHEQYF
TGTGCCAGCAGTTCCCGACTAGCGAGAACTCACGAGCAGTACTTC
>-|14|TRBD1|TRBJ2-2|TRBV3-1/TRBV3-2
CASGGTGNTGELFF
TGTGCCAGCGGGGGGACAGGGAACACCGGGGAGCTGTTTTTT
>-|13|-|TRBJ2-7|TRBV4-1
CASSSHSSYEQYF
TGCGCCAGCAGCTCCCACAGCTCCTACGAGCAGTACTTC
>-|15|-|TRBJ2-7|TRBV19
CASSPGRDRPYEQYF
TGTGCCAGTAGTCCAGGGCGGGACAGACCCTACGAGCAGTACTTC
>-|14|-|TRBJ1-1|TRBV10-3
CAITGETMDTEAFF
TGTGCCATCACGGGGGAGACTATGGACACTGAAGCTTTCTTT
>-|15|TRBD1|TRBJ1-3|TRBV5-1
CASSLMTGSGNTIYF
TGCGCCAGCAGCTTGATGACAGGGTCGGGAAACACCATATATTTT
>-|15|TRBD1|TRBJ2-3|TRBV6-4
CASSEQGGATDTQYF
TGTGCCAGCAGTGAGCAAGGGGGCGCGACAGATACGCAGTATTTT
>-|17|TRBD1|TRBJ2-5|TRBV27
CASSLLRTGGTKETQYF
TGTGCCAGCAGTTTACTCCGGACAGGGGGCACCAAAGAGACCCAGTACTTC
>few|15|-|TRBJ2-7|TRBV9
CASSVGGEVGREQYF
TGTGCCAGCAGCGTAGGAGGTGAGGTAGGCCGCGAGCAGTACTTC
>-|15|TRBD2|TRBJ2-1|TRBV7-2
CASSFAGGEYNEQFF
TGTGCCAGCAGCTTTGCGGGGGGGGAGTACAATGAGCAGTTCTTC
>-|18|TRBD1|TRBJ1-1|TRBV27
CASSLYGLGQDRGTEAFF
TGTGCCAGCAGTTTATACGGCTTGGGTCAGGACAGGGGGACTGAAGCTTTCTTT
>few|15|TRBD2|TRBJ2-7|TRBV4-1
CASSQSGAGGDEQYF
TGCGCCAGCAGCCAATCCGGGGCGGGGGGTGACGAGCAGTACTTC
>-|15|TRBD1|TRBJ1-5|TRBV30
CAWSVGQGGYQPQHF
TGTGCCTGGAGTGTTGGACAGGGAGGGTATCAGCCCCAGCATTTT
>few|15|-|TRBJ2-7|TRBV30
CAWSGGSGYMNEQYF
TGTGCCTGGAGTGGTGGCAGCGGGTATATGAACGAGCAGTACTTC
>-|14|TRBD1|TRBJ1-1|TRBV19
CASSSGGAGTEAFF
TGTGCCAGTAGTTCAGGGGGCGCGGGGACTGAAGCTTTCTTT
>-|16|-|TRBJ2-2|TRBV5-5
CASSPGLLENTGELFF
TGTGCCAGCAGCCCAGGACTCCTCGAGAACACCGGGGAGCTGTTTTTT
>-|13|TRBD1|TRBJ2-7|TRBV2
CASSFQGAGEQYF
TGTGCCAGCAGTTTCCAGGGGGCGGGCGAGCAGTACTTC
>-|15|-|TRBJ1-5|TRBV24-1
CATSPGEGSNQPQHF
TGTGCCACCAGCCCCGGGGAGGGTAGCAATCAGCCCCAGCATTTT
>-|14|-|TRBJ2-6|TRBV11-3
CASSLRGKANVLTF
TGTGCCAGCAGCTTAAGGGGAAAGGCCAACGTCCTGACTTTC
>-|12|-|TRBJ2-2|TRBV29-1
CSGGLSLRELFF
TGCAGCGGGGGTCTTAGCCTCCGGGAGCTGTTTTTT
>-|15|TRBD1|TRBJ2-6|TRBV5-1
CASSPQGAGANVLTF
TGCGCCAGCAGCCCTCAGGGGGCTGGGGCCAACGTCCTGACTTTC
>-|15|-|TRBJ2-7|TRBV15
CATSRDAVGSYEQYF
TGTGCCACCAGCAGAGATGCTGTTGGGAGCTACGAGCAGTACTTC
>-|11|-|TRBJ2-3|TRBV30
CAWSAGDTQYF
TGTGCCTGGAGCGCCGGGGATACGCAGTATTTT
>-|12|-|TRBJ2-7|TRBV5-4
CASSLGSEEQYF
TGTGCCAGCAGCTTGGGTTCGGAGGAGCAGTACTTC
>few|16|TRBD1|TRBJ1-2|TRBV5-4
CASSFLPGQGSYGYTF
TGTGCCAGCAGCTTTCTACCGGGACAGGGTTCCTATGGCTACACCTTC
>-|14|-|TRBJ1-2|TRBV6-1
CASSEAVRGYGYTF
TGTGCCAGCAGTGAAGCGGTCAGGGGTTATGGCTACACCTTC
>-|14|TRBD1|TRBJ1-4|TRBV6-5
CASSLQGGGEKLFF
TGTGCCAGCAGTCTCCAGGGGGGTGGTGAAAAACTGTTTTTT
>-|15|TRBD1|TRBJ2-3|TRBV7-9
CASSLQGQITDTQYF
TGTGCCAGCAGCTTACAGGGACAGATCACAGATACGCAGTATTTT
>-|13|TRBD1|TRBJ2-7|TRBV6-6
CASSPTGGWEQYF
TGTGCCAGCAGCCCAACAGGGGGATGGGAGCAGTACTTC
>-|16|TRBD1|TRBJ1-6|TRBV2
CASSVSGQGVGSPLHF
TGTGCCAGCAGTGTATCCGGACAGGGGGTTGGTTCACCCCTCCACTTT
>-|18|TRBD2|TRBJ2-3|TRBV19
CASSITVFSGGLTDTQYF
TGTGCCAGTAGTATTACGGTTTTTAGCGGGGGCCTCACAGATACGCAGTATTTT
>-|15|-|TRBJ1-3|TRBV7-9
CASSLVQAAGNTIYF
TGTGCCAGCAGCTTAGTTCAGGCAGCTGGAAACACCATATATTTT
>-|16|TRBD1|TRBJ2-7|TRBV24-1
CATSDLQGDNSYEQYF
TGTGCCACCAGTGATTTGCAGGGGGACAACTCCTACGAGCAGTACTTC
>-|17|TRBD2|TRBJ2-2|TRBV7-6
CASSLSGTSGGGGELFF
TGTGCCAGCAGCTTGTCCGGGACTAGCGGGGGAGGCGGGGAGCTGTTTTTT
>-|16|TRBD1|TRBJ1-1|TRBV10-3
CAIRPSQGDLNTEAFF
TGTGCCATCAGGCCGTCACAGGGGGACCTGAACACTGAAGCTTTCTTT
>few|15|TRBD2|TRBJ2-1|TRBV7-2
CASSSSPGLVNEQFF
TGTGCCAGCAGCTCATCCCCGGGACTAGTCAATGAGCAGTTCTTC
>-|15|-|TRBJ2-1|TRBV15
CATSRDRAKDNEQFF
TGTGCCACCAGCAGAGACAGGGCGAAAGACAATGAGCAGTTCTTC
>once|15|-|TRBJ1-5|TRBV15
CATSRGADSNQPQHF
TGTGCCACCAGCAGAGGAGCGGATAGCAATCAGCCCCAGCATTTT
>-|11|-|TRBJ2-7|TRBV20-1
CSARQGYEQYF
TGCAGTGCTAGGCAGGGGTACGAGCAGTACTTC
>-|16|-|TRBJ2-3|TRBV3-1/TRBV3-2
CASSFQGFLPTDTQYF
TGTGCCAGCAGCTTCCAGGGTTTTTTACCCACAGATACGCAGTATTTT
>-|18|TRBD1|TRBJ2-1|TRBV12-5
CASGLVLGTGVSYNEQFF
TGTGCTAGTGGTTTGGTACTCGGGACAGGGGTCTCCTACAATGAGCAGTTCTTC
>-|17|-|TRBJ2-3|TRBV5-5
CASSLGRGRASTDTQYF
TGTGCCAGCAGCTTGGGTCGTGGCAGGGCAAGCACAGATACGCAGTATTTT
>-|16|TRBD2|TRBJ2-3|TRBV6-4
CASSESGGRGTDTQYF
TGTGCCAGCAGTGAAAGCGGGGGGAGGGGCACAGATACGCAGTATTTT